The sequence of this T cell receptor beta chain was determined in a study of blood T cell repertoires in COVID-19. Data came from immunoSEQ multiplex PCR; TCRdb stores just in-frame clones and leaves some out. Among around 250,000 clones listed, around 85% were seen once. V lost 6 bases and J lost 4; bases outside the gene matches: 9. This CDR3 is 16 amino acids long. Germline V lookup: CDR1 MNHEY, CDR2 SVGEGT. The sample was peripheral blood. The chain links TRBV6-2 or TRBV6-3 to TRBJ2-7, with 13 bases aligning to TRBD2. The sequence derives from a man aged 55 to 69 with acute or convalescent COVID-19. CDR3 in amino acids: CASSYGLAGVWYEQYF. In nucleotides, the CDR3 is TGTGCCAGCAGCTATGGACTAGCGGGAGTTTGGTACGAGCAGTACTTC.